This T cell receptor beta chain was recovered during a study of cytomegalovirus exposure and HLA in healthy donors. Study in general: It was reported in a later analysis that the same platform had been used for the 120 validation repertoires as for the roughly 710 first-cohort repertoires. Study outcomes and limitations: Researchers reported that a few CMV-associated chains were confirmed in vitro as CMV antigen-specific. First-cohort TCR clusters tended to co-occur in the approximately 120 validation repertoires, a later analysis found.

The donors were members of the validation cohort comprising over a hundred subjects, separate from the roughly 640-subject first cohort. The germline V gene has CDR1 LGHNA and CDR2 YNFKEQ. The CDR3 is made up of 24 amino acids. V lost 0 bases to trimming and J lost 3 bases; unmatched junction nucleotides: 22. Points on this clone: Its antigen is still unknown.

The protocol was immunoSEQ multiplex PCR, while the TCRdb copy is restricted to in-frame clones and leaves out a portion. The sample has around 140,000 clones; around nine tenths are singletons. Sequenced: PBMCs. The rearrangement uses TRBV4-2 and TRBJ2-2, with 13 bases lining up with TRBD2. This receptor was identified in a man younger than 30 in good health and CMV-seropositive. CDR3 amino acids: CASSQDRGGRGLAGQRGYTGELFF. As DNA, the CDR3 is TGTGCCAGCAGCCAAGATCGGGGAGGCCGGGGACTAGCGGGACAAAGGGGGTACACCGGGGAGCTGTTTTTT.